A selection of T cell receptor beta chains follows, all from one sample in a study of glioma-infiltrating T cells. MiXCR, applied by TCRdb to the multiplex PCR reads, yields one record per CDR3 protein. The top ten clones hold roughly 20% of a sample with 150,000 or so distinct CDR3 sequences, approximately 40% of them seen once. Sequenced: glioma tissue, nonneoplastic brain tissue, or PBMCs (not recorded which). These receptors all stem from a human donor with low-grade glioma or glioblastoma, undergoing nonglioma brain surgery, or in good health (not recorded which). CDR3s include the opening cysteine and the closing phenylalanine or tryptophan. The order of the fields is clone size, J gene, D gene, V gene, CDR3 DNA, CDR3 protein. A D gene is named only where the DNA matches it firmly. Clone sizes are given selectively: once, few, many, or a class where the clone is expanded.

abundance: many
j_gene: TRBJ1-5
d_gene: NA
v_gene: TRBV27
CDR3nt: TGTGCCAGCAGTCGGGACGGGCAGGGCAATCAGCCCCAGCATTTT
CDR3aa: CASSRDGQGNQPQHF

abundance: NA
j_gene: TRBJ1-2
d_gene: NA
v_gene: TRBV27
CDR3nt: TGTGCCAGCAGCTCGGAGGAAGGTTATGGCTACACCTTC
CDR3aa: CASSSEEGYGYTF

abundance: NA
j_gene: TRBJ2-1
d_gene: TRBD1
v_gene: TRBV5-5
CDR3nt: TGTGCCAGCAGTTATGCAGGGGGTGCCTACAATGAGCAGTTCTTC
CDR3aa: CASSYAGGAYNEQFF

abundance: NA
j_gene: TRBJ2-7
d_gene: NA
v_gene: TRBV19
CDR3nt: TGTGCCAGTAGATCCCAGACATCTTACTACGAGCAGTACTTC
CDR3aa: CASRSQTSYYEQYF

abundance: few
j_gene: TRBJ1-2
d_gene: NA
v_gene: TRBV4-1
CDR3nt: TGCGCCAGCAGCCAGTGGGGGAGCCCCAACTATGGCTACACCTTC
CDR3aa: CASSQWGSPNYGYTF

abundance: few
j_gene: TRBJ2-1
d_gene: NA
v_gene: TRBV20-1
CDR3nt: TGCAGTGCTAGAGATCACGGGGACGGGAGTGCCTACAATGAGCAGTTCTTC
CDR3aa: CSARDHGDGSAYNEQFF

abundance: few
j_gene: TRBJ2-5
d_gene: TRBD2
v_gene: TRBV2
CDR3nt: TGTGCCAGCAGTGCTCCACTAGCGGGGAGAGAGACCCAGTACTTC
CDR3aa: CASSAPLAGRETQYF

abundance: many
j_gene: TRBJ2-5
d_gene: TRBD1
v_gene: TRBV20-1
CDR3nt: TGCAGTGCCTACGGACAGGGAGAGACCCAGTACTTC
CDR3aa: CSAYGQGETQYF

abundance: NA
j_gene: TRBJ1-5
d_gene: TRBD1
v_gene: TRBV12-3/TRBV12-4
CDR3nt: TGTGCCAGTGGACAGGGGGCCCTGCCCCAGCATTTT
CDR3aa: CASGQGALPQHF

abundance: few
j_gene: TRBJ2-3
d_gene: NA
v_gene: TRBV10-3
CDR3nt: TGTGCCATCAGTGCACGAGCGGTCTTTAGCACAGATACGCAGTATTTT
CDR3aa: CAISARAVFSTDTQYF

abundance: few
j_gene: TRBJ2-7
d_gene: NA
v_gene: TRBV27
CDR3nt: TGTGCCAGCAGTTTTACAGGGGGAGGGCTAGCGGTGGTCTACGAGCAGTACTTC
CDR3aa: CASSFTGGGLAVVYEQYF

abundance: NA
j_gene: TRBJ2-3
d_gene: TRBD1
v_gene: TRBV15
CDR3nt: TGTGCCACCGCCCGGGACAGTTTGTTGTATACGCAGTATTTT
CDR3aa: CATARDSLLYTQYF

abundance: once
j_gene: TRBJ1-2
d_gene: NA
v_gene: TRBV20-1
CDR3nt: TGCAGTGCTCCGCAGCCTCAGAACTATGGCTACACCTTC
CDR3aa: CSAPQPQNYGYTF

abundance: few
j_gene: TRBJ2-4
d_gene: TRBD2
v_gene: TRBV4-3
CDR3nt: TGCGCCAGCAGCCAAGGACTAGCGGGAGTTTATAACATTCAGTACTTC
CDR3aa: CASSQGLAGVYNIQYF

abundance: many
j_gene: TRBJ2-3
d_gene: NA
v_gene: TRBV6-1
CDR3nt: TGTGCCAGCAGTTCATATTCACCTACGCAGTATTTT
CDR3aa: CASSSYSPTQYF

abundance: few
j_gene: TRBJ1-2
d_gene: NA
v_gene: TRBV6-5
CDR3nt: TGTGCCAGCAGTTATCGGCCAAACGGACGGACCTATGGCTACACCTTC
CDR3aa: CASSYRPNGRTYGYTF

abundance: few
j_gene: TRBJ2-1
d_gene: TRBD2
v_gene: TRBV6-1
CDR3nt: TGTGCCAGCAGGACTAGCGGGGAATACAATGAGCAGTTCTTC
CDR3aa: CASRTSGEYNEQFF

abundance: few
j_gene: TRBJ1-1
d_gene: NA
v_gene: TRBV6-1
CDR3nt: TGTGCCAGCAGTTATTTAGACAGAACTGAAGCTTTCTTT
CDR3aa: CASSYLDRTEAFF

abundance: NA
j_gene: TRBJ1-1
d_gene: NA
v_gene: TRBV27
CDR3nt: TGTGCCAGCACTCGGGGAGGCGCTTTGAACACTGAAGCTTTCTTT
CDR3aa: CASTRGGALNTEAFF

abundance: NA
j_gene: TRBJ2-1
d_gene: NA
v_gene: TRBV2
CDR3nt: TGCGCCAGCAGCCAAGGTGATGGTGAAAATGAGCAGTTCTTC
CDR3aa: CASSQGDGENEQFF

abundance: NA
j_gene: TRBJ2-7
d_gene: TRBD2
v_gene: TRBV6-2/TRBV6-3
CDR3nt: TGTGCCAGCACTCGACTAGCGGGGCCCTACGAGCAGTACTTC
CDR3aa: CASTRLAGPYEQYF

abundance: few
j_gene: TRBJ2-3
d_gene: TRBD2
v_gene: TRBV12-3/TRBV12-4
CDR3nt: TGTGCCAGCAGTTTAGGCACTAGCGAAGTCACAGATACGCAGTATTTT
CDR3aa: CASSLGTSEVTDTQYF

abundance: few
j_gene: TRBJ1-2
d_gene: NA
v_gene: TRBV6-1
CDR3nt: TGTGCCAGCAATAATGCAGGCGGCTACACCTTC
CDR3aa: CASNNAGGYTF

abundance: NA
j_gene: TRBJ1-5
d_gene: NA
v_gene: TRBV7-2
CDR3nt: TGTGCCAGCAGCTTACGTCCGGGGAATCAGCCCCAGCATTTT
CDR3aa: CASSLRPGNQPQHF

abundance: NA
j_gene: TRBJ2-7
d_gene: NA
v_gene: TRBV20-1
CDR3nt: TGCAGTGCCCATAAAGAGCCGGGGCAGTACTTC
CDR3aa: CSAHKEPGQYF

abundance: few
j_gene: TRBJ2-5
d_gene: NA
v_gene: TRBV4-1
CDR3nt: TGCGCCAGCAGCCACCTGACGGACAGAAAAGAGACCCAGTACTTC
CDR3aa: CASSHLTDRKETQYF

abundance: many
j_gene: TRBJ2-7
d_gene: NA
v_gene: TRBV28
CDR3nt: TGTGCCAGCAGTACCCGAACGGGACTGTACGAGCAGTACTTC
CDR3aa: CASSTRTGLYEQYF

abundance: NA
j_gene: TRBJ2-7
d_gene: TRBD2
v_gene: TRBV20-1
CDR3nt: TGCAGTGCTAGTTGGACTAGCGGGATTAGGGAGCAGTACTTC
CDR3aa: CSASWTSGIREQYF

abundance: NA
j_gene: TRBJ2-7
d_gene: NA
v_gene: TRBV29-1
CDR3nt: TGCAGCGTTGGCGAAGGGAGTGAGCAGTACTTC
CDR3aa: CSVGEGSEQYF

abundance: few
j_gene: TRBJ1-5
d_gene: TRBD1
v_gene: TRBV2
CDR3nt: TGTGCCACCAGAGACAGGGGTGGACAGCCCCAGCATTTT
CDR3aa: CATRDRGGQPQHF

abundance: NA
j_gene: TRBJ1-1
d_gene: NA
v_gene: TRBV30
CDR3nt: TGTGCCTGGAGTGTAGGGTTGGGGAACACTGAAGCTTTCTTT
CDR3aa: CAWSVGLGNTEAFF

abundance: NA
j_gene: TRBJ2-1
d_gene: TRBD1
v_gene: TRBV11-2
CDR3nt: TGTGCCAGCAGCCCTACAGGGGGCTCCTACAATGAGCAGTTCTTC
CDR3aa: CASSPTGGSYNEQFF

abundance: few
j_gene: TRBJ2-2
d_gene: NA
v_gene: TRBV6-1
CDR3nt: TGTGCCAGCAGTGAAGACACACCCACCGGGGAGCTGTTTTTT
CDR3aa: CASSEDTPTGELFF

abundance: NA
j_gene: TRBJ2-7
d_gene: NA
v_gene: TRBV4-2
CDR3nt: TGTGCCACCCCGAGGGTTTCTGGGGCTACAGGGCGTTCCTGGTACGAGCAGTACTTC
CDR3aa: CATPRVSGATGRSWYEQYF

abundance: NA
j_gene: TRBJ2-1
d_gene: TRBD1
v_gene: TRBV6-2/TRBV6-3
CDR3nt: TGTGCCAGCAAACGACAGGGAGCTTACAATGAGCAGTTCTTC
CDR3aa: CASKRQGAYNEQFF

abundance: NA
j_gene: TRBJ1-1
d_gene: NA
v_gene: TRBV6-2/TRBV6-3
CDR3nt: TGTGCCAGCTTAAACCCCTCCGGAGGGGGCACTGAAGCTTTCTTT
CDR3aa: CASLNPSGGGTEAFF

abundance: NA
j_gene: TRBJ2-7
d_gene: TRBD1
v_gene: TRBV4-2
CDR3nt: TGTGCCAGCAGCCAAGATAAGACAGGGACGTTCTACGAGCAGTACTTC
CDR3aa: CASSQDKTGTFYEQYF

abundance: NA
j_gene: TRBJ2-1
d_gene: NA
v_gene: TRBV7-2
CDR3nt: TGTGCCAGCAGCACAAGACAGGTCGGGAAGCAGTTCTTC
CDR3aa: CASSTRQVGKQFF

abundance: NA
j_gene: TRBJ1-5
d_gene: NA
v_gene: TRBV19
CDR3nt: TGTGCCAGTAGTATAGGTAGCTATAGAAATCAGCCCCAGCATTTT
CDR3aa: CASSIGSYRNQPQHF

abundance: NA
j_gene: TRBJ1-3
d_gene: NA
v_gene: TRBV28
CDR3nt: TGTGCCAGCAGTTTGGGGCTTGGAAACACCATATATTTT
CDR3aa: CASSLGLGNTIYF

abundance: few
j_gene: TRBJ2-3
d_gene: TRBD1
v_gene: TRBV19
CDR3nt: TGTGCCAGTAGTATGGGGACAGGGGGAACAGATACGCAGTATTTT
CDR3aa: CASSMGTGGTDTQYF

abundance: NA
j_gene: TRBJ2-3
d_gene: NA
v_gene: TRBV2
CDR3nt: TGTGCCAGCAGCGGAGGGCAGGTGAAGAGAGATACGCAGTATTTT
CDR3aa: CASSGGQVKRDTQYF

abundance: NA
j_gene: TRBJ1-5
d_gene: NA
v_gene: TRBV12-3/TRBV12-4
CDR3nt: TGTGCCAGCAGTCCCCGGGGTGTATCCAATCAGCCCCAGCATTTT
CDR3aa: CASSPRGVSNQPQHF

abundance: few
j_gene: TRBJ2-1
d_gene: NA
v_gene: TRBV15
CDR3nt: TGTGCCACCAGCAGAGATAGTGGTTCCTACAATGAGCAGTTCTTC
CDR3aa: CATSRDSGSYNEQFF

abundance: NA
j_gene: TRBJ2-5
d_gene: TRBD2
v_gene: TRBV2
CDR3nt: TGTGCCAGCAGTCGGCCGGGACTAGTGGAGACCCAGTACTTC
CDR3aa: CASSRPGLVETQYF

abundance: NA
j_gene: TRBJ1-1
d_gene: NA
v_gene: TRBV6-2/TRBV6-3
CDR3nt: TGTGCCAGCAGCTATACAGGGTTCACTGAAGCTTTCTTT
CDR3aa: CASSYTGFTEAFF

abundance: NA
j_gene: TRBJ2-5
d_gene: NA
v_gene: TRBV29-1
CDR3nt: TGCAGCGTTGCAGGGGTAAGCCAAGAGACCCAGTACTTC
CDR3aa: CSVAGVSQETQYF

abundance: NA
j_gene: TRBJ2-6
d_gene: TRBD2
v_gene: TRBV6-2/TRBV6-3
CDR3nt: TGTGCCAGCTTGGGGACTAGCGGAAACTCTGGGGCCAACGTCCTGACTTTC
CDR3aa: CASLGTSGNSGANVLTF

abundance: few
j_gene: TRBJ2-3
d_gene: NA
v_gene: TRBV19
CDR3nt: TGTGCCAGTAGTCCGGGACTGTCATCAGATACGCAGTATTTT
CDR3aa: CASSPGLSSDTQYF

abundance: NA
j_gene: TRBJ1-5
d_gene: NA
v_gene: TRBV6-2/TRBV6-3
CDR3nt: TGTGCCAGCAATAGGGATTATAGCAATCAGCCCCAGCATTTT
CDR3aa: CASNRDYSNQPQHF

abundance: NA
j_gene: TRBJ1-2
d_gene: NA
v_gene: TRBV19
CDR3nt: TGTGCCAGTACTGAGGGTCGCTATGGCTACACCTTC
CDR3aa: CASTEGRYGYTF

abundance: NA
j_gene: TRBJ1-2
d_gene: TRBD1
v_gene: TRBV3-1
CDR3nt: TGTGCCAGCAGGCCCACAGGGGCTCGAGGTGGCTACACCTTC
CDR3aa: CASRPTGARGGYTF

abundance: NA
j_gene: TRBJ2-7
d_gene: TRBD1
v_gene: TRBV4-2
CDR3nt: TGTGCCAGCAGCTCCATGGACAGGTACTACGAGCAGTACTTC
CDR3aa: CASSSMDRYYEQYF

abundance: NA
j_gene: TRBJ2-1
d_gene: NA
v_gene: TRBV6-1
CDR3nt: TGTGCCAGCAGTTATGGGTGGGATGAGCAGTTCTTC
CDR3aa: CASSYGWDEQFF

abundance: few
j_gene: TRBJ1-3
d_gene: NA
v_gene: TRBV25-1
CDR3nt: TGTGCCAGCAGTGATCCTTTCGGGACGGCTGGAAACACCATATATTTT
CDR3aa: CASSDPFGTAGNTIYF

abundance: NA
j_gene: TRBJ2-1
d_gene: NA
v_gene: TRBV27
CDR3nt: TGTGCCAGCAGTGACTTGCGGGGTGAGCAGTTCTTC
CDR3aa: CASSDLRGEQFF

abundance: NA
j_gene: TRBJ1-1
d_gene: NA
v_gene: TRBV20-1
CDR3nt: TGCAGTGCTAGAGCCCCTGACGGGAACACTGAAGCTTTCTTT
CDR3aa: CSARAPDGNTEAFF

abundance: few
j_gene: TRBJ1-1
d_gene: NA
v_gene: TRBV10-3
CDR3nt: TGTGCCATCAGAAACACGAACACTGAAGCTTTCTTT
CDR3aa: CAIRNTNTEAFF

abundance: NA
j_gene: TRBJ2-3
d_gene: NA
v_gene: TRBV4-1
CDR3nt: TGCGCCAGCAGCCAAGTGATGGGGCAAACAGATACGCAGTATTTT
CDR3aa: CASSQVMGQTDTQYF

abundance: few
j_gene: TRBJ2-1
d_gene: NA
v_gene: TRBV7-8
CDR3nt: TGTGCCAGCAGCCCTAGGGGGAAGGAGAAGAATGAGCAGTTCTTC
CDR3aa: CASSPRGKEKNEQFF